Listed below are T cell receptor beta chains from one sample, sequenced in a study of shared clonotypes between healthy human individuals. The data were produced by immunoSEQ multiplex PCR, yet TCRdb's version contains in-frame clones alone and is incomplete. In the table there are approximately 2.4 million clones, around 95% of which are singletons. The sequencing input was naive CD4+ T cells sorted from blood. Receptor source: a man younger than 30 in good health. Each CDR3 is given without its conserved first and last residue.

v_gene	j_gene	CDR3aa
TRBV6-5	TRBJ1-4	ASSLTGGKLF
TRBV4-2	TRBJ1-1	ASSHPRGAEAF
TRBV5-1	TRBJ2-1	ASSRRGDSYNEQF
TRBV27	TRBJ2-7	ASSLFSGQLSYEQY
TRBV7-9	TRBJ2-7	ASTNRERYEQY
TRBV30	TRBJ1-3	AWSPELSGNTIY
TRBV6-1	TRBJ1-1	ASSGDRYTEAF
TRBV18	TRBJ1-2	ASSPLTGNYGYT
TRBV7-9	TRBJ1-4	ASSLVEKLF
TRBV5-8	TRBJ2-1	ASSLFRTEGKEQF
TRBV6-1	TRBJ1-5	ASSEIGIDRYQPQH
TRBV6-6	TRBJ2-7	ASSYDTSYEQY
TRBV7-9	TRBJ1-2	ASQQAAGSSNYGYT
TRBV11-2	TRBJ1-3	ASSLDQGHGNTIY
TRBV18	TRBJ1-6	ASSPLPGTYNSPLH
TRBV4-3	TRBJ2-5	ASSQTTGEETQY
TRBV6-1	TRBJ2-7	ASKQGSSYEQY
TRBV29-1	TRBJ2-5	SVDNQETQY
TRBV11-2	TRBJ2-4	ASSPRAFGEGGKNIQY
TRBV5-1	TRBJ2-7	ASSPPKQSSSYEQY
TRBV30	TRBJ2-2	AWSALAAGELF
TRBV5-4	TRBJ1-1	ASSLGSPGQNTEAF
TRBV27	TRBJ1-1	ASTRGMGKGENTEAF
TRBV18	TRBJ2-7	ASSPPGGTYEQY
TRBV27	TRBJ2-6	ASSLRRLFGSGANVLT
TRBV19	TRBJ2-2	ATRGTSGHGELF
TRBV25-1	TRBJ2-3	ASSESSLMTDTQY
TRBV6-1	TRBJ1-4	ASSASGTGDEKLF
TRBV2	TRBJ1-5	ASSPGQGVRPQH
TRBV5-1	TRBJ2-7	ASRLDSYEQY
TRBV28	TRBJ2-7	ASTRTGIEQY
TRBV21-1	TRBJ1-5	ASRGRHSNQPQH
TRBV7-2	TRBJ1-5	ASSLALGNQPQH
TRBV7-2	TRBJ2-3	ASSLNPLVTDTQY
TRBV5-1	TRBJ2-1	ASSSDPGTSSNEQF
TRBV6-1	TRBJ2-7	ASSAQASYEQY
TRBV5-1	TRBJ2-5	ASSLTAQGPQETQY
TRBV30	TRBJ1-1	AWSVIGNTEAF
TRBV4-3	TRBJ2-1	ASSPVVGGSSYNEQF
TRBV10-1	TRBJ2-7	ASSDQASYEQY
TRBV7-3	TRBJ2-3	ASSLAGESDTQY
TRBV29-1	TRBJ2-7	SVLTSVGYEQY
TRBV6-6	TRBJ1-4	ASLRGEGAREKLF
TRBV15	TRBJ1-2	ATSRVPGGYT
TRBV7-2	TRBJ2-3	ASSLARAGGLVSDTQY
TRBV7-2	TRBJ1-2	ASSLSTTAGYGYT
TRBV6-5	TRBJ2-3	ASSYGAGRITDTQY